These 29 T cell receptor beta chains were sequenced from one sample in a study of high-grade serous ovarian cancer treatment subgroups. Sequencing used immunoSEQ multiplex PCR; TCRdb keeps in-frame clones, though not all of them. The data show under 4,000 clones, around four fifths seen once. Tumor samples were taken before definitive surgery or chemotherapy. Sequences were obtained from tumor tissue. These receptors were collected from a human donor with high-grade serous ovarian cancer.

In DNA form, the CDR3 reads TGTGCCACCAGCAGAGGCGAGGAATACAATGAGCAGTTCTTC. Protein sequence: CATSRGEEYNEQFF. The V and J genes are TRBV15 and TRBJ2-1; D not certain. The CDR3 runs 14 residues. The V and J ends lost 1 base and 4 bases respectively, with 8 bases between them. Germline V CDR1 and CDR2: LNHNV, YYDKDF (reference sequence).

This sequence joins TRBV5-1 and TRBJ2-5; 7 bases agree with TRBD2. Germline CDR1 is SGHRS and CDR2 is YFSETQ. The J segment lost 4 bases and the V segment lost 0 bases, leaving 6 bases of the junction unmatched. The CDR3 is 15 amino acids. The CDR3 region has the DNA TGCGCCAGCAGCTTGGTGGCGGGAGAAAGAGAGACCCAGTACTTC. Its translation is CASSLVAGERETQYF.

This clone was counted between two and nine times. The CDR3 is CASSLGGASGKMQTQYF. For the CDR3, the DNA is TGTGCCAGCAGCTTAGGCGGGGCTAGCGGGAAGATGCAGACCCAGTACTTC. The chain joins TRBV13 to TRBJ2-5, with 9 bases that match TRBD2. CDR1 and CDR2 from the germline V gene are PRHDT and FYEKMQ (reference sequence). V shed 0 bases and J 6 bases; nucleotides not matched to a gene: 11. The CDR3 is 17 residues long.

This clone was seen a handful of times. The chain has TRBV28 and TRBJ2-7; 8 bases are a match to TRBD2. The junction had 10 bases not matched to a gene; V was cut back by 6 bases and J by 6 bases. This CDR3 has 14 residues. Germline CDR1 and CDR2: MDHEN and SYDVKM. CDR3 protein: CASSWSGSLIEQYF. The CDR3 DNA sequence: TGTGCCAGCAGCTGGAGCGGGAGCTTGATCGAGCAGTACTTC. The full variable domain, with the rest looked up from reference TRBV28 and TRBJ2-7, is DVKVTQSSRYLVKRTGEKVFLECVQDMDHENMFWYRQDPGLGLRLIYFSYDVKMKEKGDIPEGYSVSREKKERFSLILESASTNQTSMYLCASSWSGSLIEQYFGPGTRLTVT.

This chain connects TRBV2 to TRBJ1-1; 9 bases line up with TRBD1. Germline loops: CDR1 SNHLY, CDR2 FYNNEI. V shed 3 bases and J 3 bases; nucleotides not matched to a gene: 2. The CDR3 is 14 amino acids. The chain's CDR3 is CASSDGQGHTEAFF. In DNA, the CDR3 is TGTGCCAGCAGTGATGGACAGGGGCACACTGAAGCTTTCTTT.

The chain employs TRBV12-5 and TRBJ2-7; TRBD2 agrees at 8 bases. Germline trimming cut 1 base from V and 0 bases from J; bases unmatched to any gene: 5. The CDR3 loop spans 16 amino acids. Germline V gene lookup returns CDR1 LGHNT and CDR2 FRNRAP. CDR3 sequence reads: CASGLAAGTSSYEQYF. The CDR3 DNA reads TGTGCTAGTGGTTTGGCCGCCGGGACTAGCTCCTACGAGCAGTACTTC.

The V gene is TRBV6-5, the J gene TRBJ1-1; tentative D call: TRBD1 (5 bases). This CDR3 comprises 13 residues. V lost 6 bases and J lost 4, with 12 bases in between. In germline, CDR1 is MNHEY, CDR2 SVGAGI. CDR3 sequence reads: CASRAPGGTEAFF. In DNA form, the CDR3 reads TGTGCCAGCAGGGCCCCCGGGGGCACTGAAGCTTTCTTT.

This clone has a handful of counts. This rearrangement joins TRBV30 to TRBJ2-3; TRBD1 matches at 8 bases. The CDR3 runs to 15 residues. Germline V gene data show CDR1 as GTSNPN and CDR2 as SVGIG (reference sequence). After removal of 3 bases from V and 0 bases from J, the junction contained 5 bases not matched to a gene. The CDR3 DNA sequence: TGTGCCTGGAGCCGACAGGGGACTAGCACAGATACGCAGTATTTT. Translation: CAWSRQGTSTDTQYF.

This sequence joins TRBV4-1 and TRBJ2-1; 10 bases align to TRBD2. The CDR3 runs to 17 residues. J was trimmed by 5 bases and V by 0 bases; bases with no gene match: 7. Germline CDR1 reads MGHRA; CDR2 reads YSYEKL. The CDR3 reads CASSQDAQREGNNEQFF. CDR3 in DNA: TGCGCCAGCAGCCAAGATGCCCAGCGGGAGGGTAACAATGAGCAGTTCTTC.

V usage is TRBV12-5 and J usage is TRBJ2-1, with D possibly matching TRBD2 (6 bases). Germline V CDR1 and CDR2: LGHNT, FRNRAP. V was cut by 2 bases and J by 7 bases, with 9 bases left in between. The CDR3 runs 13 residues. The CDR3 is CASGLSGGNEQFF. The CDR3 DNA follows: TGTGCTAGTGGTTTGTCCGGAGGGAATGAGCAGTTCTTC.

Written as DNA, the CDR3 is TGTGCCAGCAGCCTTTTTTCCCACCAAGAGACCCAGTACTTC. This codes for CASSLFSHQETQYF. The chain is built from TRBV28 and TRBJ2-5; no reliable D call. Germline V gene sequence: CDR1 MDHEN, CDR2 SYDVKM. This CDR3 has 14 amino acids. V lost 6 bases and J lost 0, with 11 bases in between.

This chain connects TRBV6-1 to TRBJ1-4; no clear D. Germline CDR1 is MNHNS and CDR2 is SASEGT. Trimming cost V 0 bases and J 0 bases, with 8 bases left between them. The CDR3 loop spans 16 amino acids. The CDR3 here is CASSEAGIATNEKLFF. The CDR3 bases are TGTGCCAGCAGTGAAGCTGGGATAGCAACTAATGAAAAACTGTTTTTT.

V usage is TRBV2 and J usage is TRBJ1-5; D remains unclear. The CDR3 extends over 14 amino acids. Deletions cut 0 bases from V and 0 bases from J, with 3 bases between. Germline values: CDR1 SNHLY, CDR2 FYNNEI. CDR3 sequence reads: CASSEAFSNQPQHF. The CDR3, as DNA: TGTGCCAGCAGTGAAGCGTTTAGCAATCAGCCCCAGCATTTT.

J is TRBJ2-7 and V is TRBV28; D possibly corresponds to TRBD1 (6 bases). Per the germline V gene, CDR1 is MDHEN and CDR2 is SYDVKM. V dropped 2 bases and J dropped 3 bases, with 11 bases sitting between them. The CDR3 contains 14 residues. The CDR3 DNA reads TGTGCCAGCAGTTTACAGGGGAAATACTACGAGCAGTACTTC. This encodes CASSLQGKYYEQYF.

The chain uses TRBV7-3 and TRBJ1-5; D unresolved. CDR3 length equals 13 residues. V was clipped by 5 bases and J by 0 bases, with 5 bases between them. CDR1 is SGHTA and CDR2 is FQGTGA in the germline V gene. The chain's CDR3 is CASSSYSNQPQHF. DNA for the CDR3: TGTGCCAGCAGCAGCTATAGCAATCAGCCCCAGCATTTT.

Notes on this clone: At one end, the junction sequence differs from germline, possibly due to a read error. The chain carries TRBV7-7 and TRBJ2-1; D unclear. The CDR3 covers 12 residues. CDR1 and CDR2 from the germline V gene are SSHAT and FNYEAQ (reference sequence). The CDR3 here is CASSPTGNEQFF. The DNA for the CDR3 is TGTGCTAGCAGTCCGACGGGCAATGAGCAGTTCTTC.

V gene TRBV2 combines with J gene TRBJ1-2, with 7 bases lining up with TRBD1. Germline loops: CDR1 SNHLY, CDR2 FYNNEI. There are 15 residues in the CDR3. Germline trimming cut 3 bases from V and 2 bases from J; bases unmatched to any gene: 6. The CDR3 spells CASSDTKQGNYGYTF. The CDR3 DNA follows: TGTGCCAGCAGTGATACCAAACAGGGGAACTATGGCTACACCTTC.

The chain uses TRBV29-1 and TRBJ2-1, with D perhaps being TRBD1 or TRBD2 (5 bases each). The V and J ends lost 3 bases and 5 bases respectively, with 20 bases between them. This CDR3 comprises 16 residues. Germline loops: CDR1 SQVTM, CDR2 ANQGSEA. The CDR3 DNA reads TGCAGCGTTGATCAAGGGACCACCTACACGGACAATGAGCAGTTCTTC. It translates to CSVDQGTTYTDNEQFF.

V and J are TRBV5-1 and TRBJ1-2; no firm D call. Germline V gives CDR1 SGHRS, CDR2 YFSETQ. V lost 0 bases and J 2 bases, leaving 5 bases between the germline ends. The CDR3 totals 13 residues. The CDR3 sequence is CASSLEVNYGYTF. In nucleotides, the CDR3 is TGCGCCAGCAGCTTGGAAGTCAACTATGGCTACACCTTC.

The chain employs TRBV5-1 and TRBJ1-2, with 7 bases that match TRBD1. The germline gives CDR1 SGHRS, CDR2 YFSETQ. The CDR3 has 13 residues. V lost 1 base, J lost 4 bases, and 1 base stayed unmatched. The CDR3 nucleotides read TGCGCCAGCAGCTTGAGGGACAGCTATGGCTACACCTTC. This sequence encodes CASSLRDSYGYTF.

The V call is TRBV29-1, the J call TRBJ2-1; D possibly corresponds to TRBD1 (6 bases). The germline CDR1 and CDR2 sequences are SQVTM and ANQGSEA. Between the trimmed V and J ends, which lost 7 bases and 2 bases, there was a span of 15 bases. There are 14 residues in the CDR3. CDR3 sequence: CSAPVGGTYNEQFF. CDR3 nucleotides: TGCAGCGCCCCGGTAGGGGGTACCTACAATGAGCAGTTCTTC.

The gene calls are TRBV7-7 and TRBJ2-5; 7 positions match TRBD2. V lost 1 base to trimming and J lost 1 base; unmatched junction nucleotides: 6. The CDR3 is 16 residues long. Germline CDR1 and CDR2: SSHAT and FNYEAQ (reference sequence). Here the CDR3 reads CASSLEAGRVQETQYF. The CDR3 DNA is TGTGCCAGCAGCTTAGAGGCAGGGAGGGTCCAAGAGACCCAGTACTTC.

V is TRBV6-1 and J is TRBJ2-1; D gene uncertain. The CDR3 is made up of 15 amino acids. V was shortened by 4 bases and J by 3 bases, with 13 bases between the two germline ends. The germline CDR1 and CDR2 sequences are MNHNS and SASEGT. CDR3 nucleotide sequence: TGTGCCAGCAGTGGCTCCAGCGTGAGCTACAATGAGCAGTTCTTC. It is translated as CASSGSSVSYNEQFF.

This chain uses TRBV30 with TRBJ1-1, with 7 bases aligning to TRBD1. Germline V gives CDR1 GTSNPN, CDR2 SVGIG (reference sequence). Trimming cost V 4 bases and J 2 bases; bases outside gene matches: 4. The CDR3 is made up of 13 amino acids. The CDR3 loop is CAWTTGFNTEAFF. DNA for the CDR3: TGTGCCTGGACGACAGGGTTCAACACTGAAGCTTTCTTT.

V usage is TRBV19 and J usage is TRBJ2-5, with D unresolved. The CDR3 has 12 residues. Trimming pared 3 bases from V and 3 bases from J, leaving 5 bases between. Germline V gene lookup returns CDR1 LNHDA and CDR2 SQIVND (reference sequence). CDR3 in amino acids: CASSIGEETQYF. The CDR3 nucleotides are TGTGCCAGTAGTATCGGTGAAGAGACCCAGTACTTC.

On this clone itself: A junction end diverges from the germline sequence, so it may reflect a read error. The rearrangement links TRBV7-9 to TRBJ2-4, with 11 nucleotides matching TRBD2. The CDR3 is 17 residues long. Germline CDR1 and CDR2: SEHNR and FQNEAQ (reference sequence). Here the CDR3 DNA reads TGTGCCACCAGCCTGCTTACCTTAGCGGGAGGGCAAGACATTCAGTACTTC. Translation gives CATSLLTLAGGQDIQYF.

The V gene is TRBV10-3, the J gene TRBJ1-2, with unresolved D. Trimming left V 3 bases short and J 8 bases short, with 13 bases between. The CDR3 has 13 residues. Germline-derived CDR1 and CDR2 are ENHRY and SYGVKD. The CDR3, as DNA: TGTGCCATCAGTGAAGGTAGGGAGAGCGGCTACACCTTC. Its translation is CAISEGRESGYTF.

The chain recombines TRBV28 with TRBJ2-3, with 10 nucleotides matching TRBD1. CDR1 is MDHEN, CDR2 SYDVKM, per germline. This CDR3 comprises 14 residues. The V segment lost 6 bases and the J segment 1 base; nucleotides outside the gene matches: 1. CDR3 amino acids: CASSGTGGTDTQYF. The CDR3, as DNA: TGTGCCAGCAGCGGGACAGGGGGCACAGATACGCAGTATTTT.

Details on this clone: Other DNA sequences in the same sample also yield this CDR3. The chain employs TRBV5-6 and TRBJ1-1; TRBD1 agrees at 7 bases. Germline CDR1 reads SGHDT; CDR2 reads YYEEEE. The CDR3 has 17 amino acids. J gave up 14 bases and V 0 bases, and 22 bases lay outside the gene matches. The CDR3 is CASSLVGGTGHWVGAFF. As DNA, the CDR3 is TGTGCCAGCAGCTTGGTAGGGGGCACAGGGCACTGGGTAGGAGCCTTCTTT.